The clone carrying this T cell receptor beta chain was detected only a few times. Its specificity is unknown. The entry originates in a study of T-cell memory formation after mild COVID-19. Study-level findings and limits: The appearance of some responding clones in pre-infection memory suggested that cross-reactive memory joined. The study found contracting CD4+ clones mainly in CM and EM and contracting CD8+ clones in EMRA.

The CDR3 is 14 amino acids. The V gene's germline CDR1 is SGDLS and CDR2 YYNGEE. V was shortened by 2 bases and J by 3 bases, with 10 bases between the two germline ends. In TCRdb, the 5' RACE reads were re-called with MiXCR into one record per CDR3 protein. The sample holds 300,000 or so distinct CDR3 sequences, about 16% seen once. This sequence was found in a man between 18 and 29 years old who had mild COVID-19 (a few samples of this study predate the infection). Cell type and time point are not known. The sequenced material came from PBMCs or a T cell subset sorted from them (not recorded which). The gene calls are TRBV9 and TRBJ2-3, with a possible D match to TRBD1 (5 bases). This chain's CDR3 is CASSVSQGTDTQYF. In DNA, the CDR3 is TGTGCCAGCAGCGTTTCTCAGGGTACAGATACGCAGTATTTT.